The sequence of this T cell receptor beta chain was determined in a study of regulatory T cells in long-lasting Graves disease. General observations from the study: Persistent Graves' patients possessed reduced TCR diversity relative to recently diagnosed ones.

This clonotype was observed many times. Its target is unknown. Germline CDR1 is SGHNT and CDR2 is YENEEA. This CDR3 is built from 16 residues. V gave up 6 bases and J gave up 8 bases; unmatched junction bases: 9. Time point reported: newly diagnosed GD, antithyroid drugs for less than 3 months. PBMC-derived RNA was used for the TCR library. For TCR beta, libraries came from iRepertoire HTBI primers and Arm-PCR of CDR3 regions. TCRdb re-called the multiplex PCR reads with MiXCR, one entry per CDR3 protein. The repertoire includes 520,000 or so distinct CDR3 sequences, approximately 12% of them detected once, and 8% to 10% sits in the top ten. The same data also contributed to another study, on T cells in Graves' hyperthyroidism and ophthalmopathy. That study adds: When the TCR CDR3 underwent first-round RT-PCR, the HTBI primer set was used. Blood samples included most of the expanded thyroid clonotypes exceeding 0.001.

Sequencing used peripheral blood mononuclear cells (PBMCs), obtained at new diagnosis, from a patient treated with antithyroid drugs. The source is a woman aged 25-40 years with Graves disease. This chain links TRBV11-3 with TRBJ1-6; TRBD1 matches 11 bases. CDR3 loop: CASSLRTGGIYSPLHF. CDR3 DNA: TGTGCCAGCAGTTTGAGGACAGGGGGCATTTATTCACCCCTCCACTTT. Variable domain in full (rest from reference TRBV11-3 and TRBJ1-6): EAGVVQSPRYKIIEKKQPVAFWCNPISGHNTLYWYLQNLGQGPELLIRYENEEAVDDSQLPKDRFSAERLKGVDSTLKIQPAELGDSAVYLCASSLRTGGIYSPLHFGNGTRLTVT.